One sample yielded the 4 T cell receptor beta chains listed below, sequenced in a study of blood T cell repertoires in COVID-19. Using immunoSEQ multiplex PCR, the repertoire was profiled, and TCRdb retains in-frame clones only, with some absent. Of about 220,000 clones listed, 80% are singletons. Sequencing was performed on peripheral blood. The source of these receptors is a woman between 65 and 79 years old with acute or convalescent COVID-19.

Points on this clone: The identical CDR3 is also encoded by other nucleotide sequences in the sample. The chain links TRBV20-1 to TRBJ1-3; D uncertain. V lost 6 bases and J lost 7, with 10 bases in between. The CDR3 runs to 11 residues. Looked up from germline, CDR1 is DFQATT and CDR2 is SNEGSKA (reference sequence). CDR3 DNA sequence: TGCAGTGCCCGTTCGGGGAACACCATATATTTT. Amino acids: CSARSGNTIYF.

Note on this clone: Distinct nucleotide sequences in the sample also encode this CDR3. CDR3 sequence (DNA): TGTGCCAGCTCACCCGACAGAAACTATGGCTACACCTTC. Translation gives CASSPDRNYGYTF. The chain couples TRBV18 to TRBJ1-2; D may be TRBD1 (5 bases). V was trimmed by 3 bases and J by 2 bases, leaving 7 bases between them. This CDR3 has 13 residues. From germline, CDR1 is KGHSH and CDR2 LQKENI. Looking up the rest from reference TRBV18 and TRBJ1-2 gives the full variable domain: NAGVMQNPRHLVRRRGQEARLRCSPMKGHSHVYWYRQLPEEGLKFMVYLQKENIIDESGMPKERFSAEFPKEGPSILRIQQVVRGDSAAYFCASSPDRNYGYTFGSGTRLTVV.

The chain employs TRBV19 and TRBJ1-5; no clear D gene. Germline loops: CDR1 LNHDA, CDR2 SQIVND (reference sequence). The CDR3 has 15 amino acids. Trimming left V 4 bases short and J 0 bases short, with 10 bases between. The CDR3 spells CASSTTDYSNQPQHF. CDR3 DNA sequence: TGTGCCAGTAGTACCACAGATTATAGCAATCAGCCCCAGCATTTT.

The chain joins TRBV12-3 or TRBV12-4 to TRBJ1-1; TRBD1 matches at 8 bases. CDR3 length equals 13 residues. V shed 3 bases and J 11 bases; nucleotides not matched to a gene: 8. CDR3 coding DNA: TGTGCCAGCAGTTTTGGGACAGGCCCGGCCGCTTTCTTT. It encodes CASSFGTGPAAFF.